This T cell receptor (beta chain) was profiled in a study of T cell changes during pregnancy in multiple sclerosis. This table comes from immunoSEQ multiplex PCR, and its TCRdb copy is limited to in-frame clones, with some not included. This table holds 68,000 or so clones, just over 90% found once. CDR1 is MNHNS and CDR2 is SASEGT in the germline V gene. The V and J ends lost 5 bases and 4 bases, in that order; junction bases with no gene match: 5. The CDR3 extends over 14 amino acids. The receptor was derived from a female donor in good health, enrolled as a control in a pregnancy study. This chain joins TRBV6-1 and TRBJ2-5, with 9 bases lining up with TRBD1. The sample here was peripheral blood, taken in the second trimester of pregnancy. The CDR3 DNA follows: TGTGCCAGCAGTAACAGGGGGCGGGGAGAGACCCAGTACTTC. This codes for CASSNRGRGETQYF.